The rows below give T cell receptor beta chains drawn from one sample of a study of OX40 agonist ivuxolimab in advanced cancers. The data were produced by immunoSEQ multiplex PCR, yet TCRdb's version contains in-frame clones alone and is incomplete. The table has 70,000 to 95,000 clones, roughly 83% seen once. The sample in question was CD4+ or CD8+ T cells sorted from blood, obtained in a trial of the OX40 agonist ivuxolimab. The receptors were gathered from an adult with an advanced solid tumor such as melanoma, head and neck, liver or kidney cancer. Each CDR3 is given with its conserved first and last residue. The D gene is left open where the match is weak. A row's size may be missing; if present it is once, few, many or a size class.

>TRBV11-2|NA|TRBJ2-1|few
CASSLVIGEQFF
TGTGCCAGCAGCCTGGTAATAGGTGAGCAGTTCTTC
>TRBV15|NA|TRBJ2-2|NA
CATSREGTNTGELFF
TGTGCCACCAGCAGAGAAGGGACAAACACCGGGGAGCTGTTTTTT
>TRBV4-1|NA|TRBJ1-1|once
CASSQTGKANTEAFF
TGCGCCAGCAGCCAAACAGGGAAGGCGAACACTGAAGCTTTCTTT
>TRBV6-5|NA|TRBJ2-7|NA
CASSYSQPSGYEQYF
TGTGCCAGCAGTTACTCGCAGCCCTCCGGCTACGAGCAGTACTTC
>TRBV7-3|NA|TRBJ2-3|NA
CASSLVGGAASTDTQYF
TGTGCCAGCAGCTTAGTTGGAGGGGCAGCATCCACAGATACGCAGTATTTT
>TRBV9|TRBD2|TRBJ2-7|NA
CASSVSGSTFYEQYF
TGTGCCAGCAGCGTTAGCGGGAGTACGTTCTACGAGCAGTACTTC
>TRBV6-6|TRBD2|TRBJ2-1|NA
CASGTRLAGYYNEQFF
TGTGCCAGCGGAACAAGACTAGCGGGATACTACAATGAGCAGTTCTTC
>TRBV7-9|NA|TRBJ1-2|NA
CASSTQQGINGYTF
TGTGCCAGCAGCACCCAACAGGGAATCAATGGCTACACCTTC
>TRBV5-4|TRBD1|TRBJ1-1|once
CASSRTGVTEAFF
TGTGCCAGCAGTCGCACAGGGGTCACTGAAGCTTTCTTT
>TRBV6-1|NA|TRBJ1-5|NA
CASGAHNQPQHF
TGTGCCAGCGGGGCCCACAATCAGCCCCAGCATTTT
>TRBV27|TRBD1|TRBJ1-1|NA
CASSLTGQGDAFF
TGTGCCAGCAGTTTAACGGGACAGGGTGACGCTTTCTTT
>TRBV7-1|NA|TRBJ1-2|NA
CASSPYRVHASGYTF
TGTGCCAGCAGCCCTTACAGGGTTCATGCCAGTGGCTACACCTTC
>TRBV10-3|NA|TRBJ1-1|NA
CAISDIGPNTEAFF
TGTGCCATCAGTGATATAGGGCCGAACACTGAAGCTTTCTTT
>TRBV2|NA|TRBJ1-5|NA
CASSEAVGFNQPQHF
TGTGCCAGCAGTGAAGCGGTGGGGTTCAATCAGCCCCAGCATTTT
>TRBV6-5|TRBD1|TRBJ1-1|NA
CASGDRVNTEAFF
TGTGCCAGCGGGGACAGGGTGAACACTGAAGCTTTCTTT
>TRBV7-9|NA|TRBJ1-4|few
CASSLWKGATNEKLFF
TGTGCCAGCAGCTTATGGAAGGGAGCAACTAATGAAAAACTGTTTTTT
>TRBV19|NA|TRBJ2-7|NA
CASSTKIQGYEQYF
TGTGCCAGTAGTACAAAGATTCAGGGTTACGAGCAGTACTTC
>TRBV4-2|NA|TRBJ1-3|NA
CASSQVGGGRNTIYF
TGTGCCAGCAGCCAAGTGGGAGGGGGGAGGAACACCATATATTTT
>TRBV30|NA|TRBJ2-6|NA
CAWRGDAGANVLTF
TGTGCCTGGCGAGGGGATGCTGGGGCCAACGTCCTGACTTTC
>TRBV11-2|TRBD2|TRBJ2-1|NA
CASSLTSVNYNEQFF
TGTGCCAGCAGCTTGACTAGCGTTAACTACAATGAGCAGTTCTTC
>TRBV4-1|TRBD1|TRBJ1-2|NA
CASSPGRGQLYDYGYTF
TGCGCCAGCAGCCCCGGCAGGGGGCAACTCTACGACTATGGCTACACCTTC
>TRBV2|TRBD2|TRBJ2-3|NA
CASKRTSDSTDTQYF
TGTGCCAGCAAGAGGACTAGCGATAGCACAGATACGCAGTATTTT
>TRBV5-1|NA|TRBJ1-1|NA
CASSLIDGNTEAFF
TGCGCCAGCAGCTTAATTGACGGGAACACTGAAGCTTTCTTT
>TRBV11-2|NA|TRBJ1-1|NA
CASSLVRGTEAFF
TGTGCCAGCAGCTTAGTAAGGGGTACTGAAGCTTTCTTT
>TRBV9|TRBD1|TRBJ1-6|NA
CASRGGTAYNSPLHF
TGTGCCAGCAGGGGGGGGACAGCCTATAATTCACCCCTCCACTTT
>TRBV19|NA|TRBJ2-1|NA
CASSVYGPSSYNEQFF
TGTGCCAGTAGCGTTTACGGGCCGAGCTCCTACAATGAGCAGTTCTTC
>TRBV18|TRBD1|TRBJ1-2|NA
CASSPPTGAANYGYTF
TGTGCCAGCTCACCGCCGACAGGGGCGGCTAACTATGGCTACACCTTC
>TRBV6-1|NA|TRBJ2-1|NA
CASRARDFHNEQFF
TGTGCCAGCAGAGCCCGGGACTTTCACAATGAGCAGTTCTTC
>TRBV5-4|NA|TRBJ1-1|NA
CASTPGVRNTEAFF
TGTGCCAGCACGCCCGGGGTAAGAAACACTGAAGCTTTCTTT
>TRBV7-9|TRBD2|TRBJ2-1|once
CASSFTGLAKAYNEQFF
TGTGCCAGCAGCTTTACGGGACTAGCTAAAGCCTACAATGAGCAGTTCTTC
>TRBV6-5|TRBD2|TRBJ2-3|NA
CASSRMRGAGDTQYF
TGTGCCAGCAGTAGAATGCGGGGGGCGGGAGATACGCAGTATTTT
>TRBV5-1|TRBD2|TRBJ2-1|NA
CASSLGPGLAGGNEQFF
TGCGCCAGCAGCTTGGGTCCGGGACTAGCGGGGGGGAACGAGCAGTTCTTC
>TRBV19|TRBD2|TRBJ2-1|NA
CASSPGTSGLSSYNEQFF
TGTGCCAGTAGCCCCGGGACTAGCGGTCTCAGCTCCTACAATGAGCAGTTCTTC
>TRBV5-1|TRBD1|TRBJ2-3|few
CASSGDRTGTDTQYF
TGCGCCAGCAGCGGGGACAGGACCGGCACAGATACGCAGTATTTT
>TRBV7-2|TRBD1|TRBJ2-1|NA
CASSLGQGVNEQFF
TGTGCCAGCAGCTTGGGACAGGGGGTCAATGAGCAGTTCTTC
>TRBV7-2|NA|TRBJ1-1|once
CASSFTGYTEAFF
TGTGCCAGCAGCTTCACCGGGTACACTGAAGCTTTCTTT
>TRBV4-2|NA|TRBJ1-3|once
CASSQDPLDGGNTIYF
TGTGCCAGCAGCCAAGATCCCCTGGACGGTGGAAACACCATATATTTT
>TRBV18|NA|TRBJ1-1|NA
CASSPNRDATEAFF
TGTGCCAGCTCACCAAACAGGGACGCGACTGAAGCTTTCTTT
>TRBV13|TRBD1|TRBJ1-2|NA
CASSRQGANYGYTF
TGTGCCAGCAGCCGACAGGGAGCTAACTATGGCTACACCTTC
>TRBV19|TRBD2|TRBJ2-1|NA
CASTPGRGGYNEQFF
TGTGCCAGTACCCCGGGCCGGGGGGGATACAATGAGCAGTTCTTC
>TRBV7-3|NA|TRBJ1-1|NA
CASSFTGNTEAFF
TGTGCCAGCAGCTTTACAGGGAACACTGAAGCTTTCTTT
>TRBV11-2|TRBD2|TRBJ2-1|NA
CASSNRLAGRGNEQFF
TGTGCCAGCAGCAACCGACTAGCGGGGCGGGGAAATGAGCAGTTCTTC
>TRBV27|TRBD1|TRBJ1-2|NA
CASSPGQGFYGYTF
TGTGCCAGCAGTCCAGGACAGGGCTTCTATGGCTACACCTTC
>TRBV7-3|NA|TRBJ2-1|NA
CASSLTSDEQFF
TGTGCCAGCAGCTTAACTTCGGATGAGCAGTTCTTC
>TRBV11-3|NA|TRBJ2-7|NA
CASSLVLEQYF
TGTGCCAGCAGCTTAGTCCTCGAGCAGTACTTC
>TRBV30|NA|TRBJ1-2|once
CAQGGTTRGYTF
TGTGCCCAGGGAGGGACAACTCGTGGCTACACCTTC
>TRBV4-1|NA|TRBJ2-7|NA
CASSQEGLLAPTYEQYF
TGCGCCAGCAGCCAAGAAGGCTTGTTAGCCCCGACCTACGAGCAGTACTTC
>TRBV5-4|NA|TRBJ2-5|NA
CASSKPGTTQETQYF
TGTGCCAGCAGTAAACCAGGGACCACGCAAGAGACCCAGTACTTC
>TRBV11-2|NA|TRBJ2-7|NA
CASSPHGYEQYF
TGTGCCAGCAGTCCACACGGCTACGAGCAGTACTTC